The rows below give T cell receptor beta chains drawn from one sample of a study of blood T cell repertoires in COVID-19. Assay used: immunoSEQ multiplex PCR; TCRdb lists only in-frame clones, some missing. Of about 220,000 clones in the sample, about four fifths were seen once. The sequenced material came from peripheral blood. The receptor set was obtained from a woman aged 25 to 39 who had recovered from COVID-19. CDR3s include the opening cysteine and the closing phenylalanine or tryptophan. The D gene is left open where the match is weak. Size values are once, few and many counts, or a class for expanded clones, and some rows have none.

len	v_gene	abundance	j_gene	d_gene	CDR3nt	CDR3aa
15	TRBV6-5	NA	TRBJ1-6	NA	TGTGCCACCAGGACTGAAAATTATTATAATTCACCCCTCCACTTT	CATRTENYYNSPLHF
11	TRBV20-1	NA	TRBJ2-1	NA	TGCAGTGCTAGAACAGAGGGTGAGCAGTTCTTC	CSARTEGEQFF
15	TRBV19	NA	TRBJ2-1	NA	TGTGCCAGTAGTATAGGGAAGGGGCCCGGGAATGAGCAGTTCTTC	CASSIGKGPGNEQFF
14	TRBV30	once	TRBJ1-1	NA	TGTGCCTGGACTCGAGGAGGGAAGGTGGCTGAAGCTTTCTTT	CAWTRGGKVAEAFF
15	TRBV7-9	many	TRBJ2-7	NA	TGTGCCAGCAGCTTAAGTCTCGCAGGGGTCTCCGAGCAGTACTTC	CASSLSLAGVSEQYF
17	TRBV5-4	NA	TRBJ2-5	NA	TGTGCCAGCAGCGGGGAGGAGGGCGCAATAAGAGGGGAGACCCAGTACTTC	CASSGEEGAIRGETQYF
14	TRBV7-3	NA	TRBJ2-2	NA	TGTGCCAGCAGAAGTCTCGGGTACACCGGGGAGCTGTTTTTT	CASRSLGYTGELFF
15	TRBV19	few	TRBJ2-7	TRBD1	TGTGCCAGTAGTTCCGGGACAGGGACCTCCTACGAGCAGTACTTC	CASSSGTGTSYEQYF
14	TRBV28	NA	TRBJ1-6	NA	TGTGCCAGCAGACCAGGACTTCTTCGCGCACCCCTCCACTTT	CASRPGLLRAPLHF
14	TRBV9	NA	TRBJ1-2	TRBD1	TGTGCCAGCAGCGGACTGACAGGGGGCCATGGCTACACCTTC	CASSGLTGGHGYTF
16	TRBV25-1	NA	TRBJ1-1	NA	TGTGCCAGCAGTGAATATAATCGGCAGGGGAGTACTGAAGCTTTCTTT	CASSEYNRQGSTEAFF
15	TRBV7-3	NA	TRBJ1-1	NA	TGTGCCAGCAGCTTAGACCCCAGCGGGGGGCGAGAAGCTTTCTTT	CASSLDPSGGREAFF
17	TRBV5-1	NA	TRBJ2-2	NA	TGCGCCAGCAGCTTGGCCCTCAGGCACTTGAACACCGGGGAGCTGTTTTTT	CASSLALRHLNTGELFF
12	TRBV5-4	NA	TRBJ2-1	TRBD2	TGTGCCAGCGGGACTAGCTCCAATGAGCAGTTCTTC	CASGTSSNEQFF
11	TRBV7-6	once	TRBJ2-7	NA	TGTGCCAGCAGCTGGCGGGGCGAGCAGTACTTC	CASSWRGEQYF
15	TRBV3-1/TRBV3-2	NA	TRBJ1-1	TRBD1	TGTGCCAGCAGCCAGTCGGACAGGGGTAACACTGAAGCTTTCTTT	CASSQSDRGNTEAFF
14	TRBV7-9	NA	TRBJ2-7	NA	TGTGCCAGCAGCTTAGCGGGTCTATCCAGGGCCCCGTACTTC	CASSLAGLSRAPYF
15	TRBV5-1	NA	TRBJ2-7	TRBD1	TGCGCCAGCAGCTTGGAGGGACAGGGGATGTACGAGCAGTACTTC	CASSLEGQGMYEQYF
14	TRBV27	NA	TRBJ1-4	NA	TGTGCCAGCAGCCTGAGGGGGTTCGGTGAAAAACTGTTTTTT	CASSLRGFGEKLFF
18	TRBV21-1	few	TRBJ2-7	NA	TGTGCCAGCAGCACAAAGGGCCCTTCCGGGAGGGCCGGTTACGAGCAGTACTTC	CASSTKGPSGRAGYEQYF
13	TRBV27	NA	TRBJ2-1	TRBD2	TGTGCCAGCAGTTTAGTCCTAGCGGGACCGCAGTTCTTC	CASSLVLAGPQFF
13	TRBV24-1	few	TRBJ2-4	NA	TGTGCCACCAGTGATGGGAGCCGAAACATTCAGTACTTC	CATSDGSRNIQYF
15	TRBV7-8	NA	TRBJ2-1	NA	TGTGCCAGCAGCTTAGGAGCGGGTGGGAACAATGAGCAGTTCTTC	CASSLGAGGNNEQFF
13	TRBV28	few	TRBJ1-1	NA	TGTGCCAGCAATACAGGGACGGGCACTGAAGCTTTCTTT	CASNTGTGTEAFF
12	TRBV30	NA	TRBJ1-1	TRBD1	TGTGCCGGGGACCGGGACAGGCTCTTAGCTTTCTTT	CAGDRDRLLAFF
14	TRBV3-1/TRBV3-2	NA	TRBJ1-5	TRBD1	TGTGCCAGCAGCCAAGAATACAGGGGACAGCCCCAGCATTTT	CASSQEYRGQPQHF
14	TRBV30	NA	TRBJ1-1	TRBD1	TGTGCCTGGTTGGACAGGCAAAGAAACACTGAAGCTTTCTTT	CAWLDRQRNTEAFF
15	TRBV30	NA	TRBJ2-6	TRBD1	TGTGCCTGGAGTCCCCGGACAGGGGGCTCCAACGTCCTGACTTTC	CAWSPRTGGSNVLTF
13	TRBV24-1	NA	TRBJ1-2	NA	TGTGCCACTAGGGACTCGCAACGAGGGGGCTACACCTTC	CATRDSQRGGYTF
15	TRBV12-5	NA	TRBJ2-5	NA	TGTGCTAGTGGCCCCCGGGGGGCGGAACAAGAGACCCAGTACTTC	CASGPRGAEQETQYF
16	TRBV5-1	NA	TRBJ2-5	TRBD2	TGCGCCAGCAGCCCGGGACTAGCGGTAGAGGGAGAGACCCAGTACTTC	CASSPGLAVEGETQYF
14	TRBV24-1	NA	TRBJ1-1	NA	TGTGCCACCAGTGACCGGGGGAAGGACACTGAAGCTTTCTTT	CATSDRGKDTEAFF
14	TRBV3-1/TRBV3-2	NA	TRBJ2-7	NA	TGTGCCAGCAGCCCTCGGACTTTAGCCTACGAGCAGTACTTC	CASSPRTLAYEQYF
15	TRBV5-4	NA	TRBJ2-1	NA	TGTGCCAGCAGCTTGGCGCAGGGAATATACAATGAGCAGTTCTTC	CASSLAQGIYNEQFF
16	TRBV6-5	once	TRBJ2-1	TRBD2	TGTGCCAGCAGTTACGGGGGGGTCCTGGGGTACAATGAGCAGTTCTTC	CASSYGGVLGYNEQFF
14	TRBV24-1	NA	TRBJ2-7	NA	TGTGCCACCAGTGATTCCCGGGACTTCTCCTTATTATACTTC	CATSDSRDFSLLYF
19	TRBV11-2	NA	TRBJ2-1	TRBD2	TGTGCCAGCAGCACGGTACGGACTAGCGGGAGGGCCAAGAGGGGTGAGCAGTTCTTC	CASSTVRTSGRAKRGEQFF
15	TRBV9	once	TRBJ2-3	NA	TGTGCCAGCAGCGTAGAAGCCGGTAGCACAGATACGCAGTATTTT	CASSVEAGSTDTQYF
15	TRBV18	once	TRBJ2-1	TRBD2	TGTGCCAGCTCACCATCATCACTAGCGGGTAATGAGCAGTTCTTC	CASSPSSLAGNEQFF
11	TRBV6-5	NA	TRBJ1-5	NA	TGTCCCTCCCTTCGCAATCAGCCCCAGCATTTT	CPSLRNQPQHF
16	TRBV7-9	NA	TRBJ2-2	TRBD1	TGTGCCAGCAGCCAACGGACAGGGGGTTACACCGGGGAGCTGTTTTTT	CASSQRTGGYTGELFF
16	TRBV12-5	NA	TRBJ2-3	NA	TGTGCTAGTGGTTTGGTAGTTAGTCATCGGACAGATACGCAGTATTTT	CASGLVVSHRTDTQYF
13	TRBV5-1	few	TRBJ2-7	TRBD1	TGCGCCAGCAGCTTGGGGACAGGGGACGAGCAGTACTTC	CASSLGTGDEQYF
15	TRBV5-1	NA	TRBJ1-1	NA	TGCGCCAGCAGCTCCCGGGTAGGTGAGGGCACTGAAGCTTTCTTT	CASSSRVGEGTEAFF
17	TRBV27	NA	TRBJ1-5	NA	TGTGCCAGCAGTCTCCATTCTCGACAGTCTAGCAATCAGCCCCAGCATTTT	CASSLHSRQSSNQPQHF
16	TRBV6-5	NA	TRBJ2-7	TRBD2	TGTGCCAGCAGTTACTCGTCGCTAGCGGAGTCCTACGAGCAGTACTTC	CASSYSSLAESYEQYF
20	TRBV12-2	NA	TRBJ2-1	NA	TGTGCAAGTCGCCTTCAGGTAGCGGGCGCCGATTGTCGCTCCTACAATGAGCAGTTCTTC	CASRLQVAGADCRSYNEQFF
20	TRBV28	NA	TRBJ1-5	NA	TGTGCCAGCAGTTTATATCAGGGCTACTCGCCTATTAATAGCAATCAGCCCCAGCATTTT	CASSLYQGYSPINSNQPQHF
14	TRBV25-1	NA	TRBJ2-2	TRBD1	TGTGCCAGCAGGACGGACAGGGCCCCCGGGGAGCTGTTTTTT	CASRTDRAPGELFF
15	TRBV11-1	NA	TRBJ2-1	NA	TGTGCCAGCAGCTTCGGACGGGAGTCTTCATATGAGCAGTTCTTC	CASSFGRESSYEQFF